Described below is a single T cell receptor (beta chain) sequence and its context. Its cognate antigen is unknown. These data come from a study of vaccination effects on CD4 cells after COVID-19. Generated by immunoSEQ multiplex PCR, the TCRdb table keeps only in-frame clones and is missing some. The table records roughly 17,000 clones, 70% to 75% of them present only once. Sequencing followed a ViraFEST assay step that expanded antigen-specific CD4+ T cells with viral peptide pools. With nine to eleven days of culture completed, CD4+ T cells were isolated. Documented for the person is a PCR-confirmed SARS-CoV-2 infection occurring between March and December 2020. V lost 2 bases and J lost 5; bases outside the gene matches: 9. The CDR3 is made up of 15 amino acids. The germline gives CDR1 MNHNS, CDR2 SASEGT.

The sequence was obtained from a human donor who had a prior SARS-CoV-2 infection. The sequencing here drew on CD4+ T cells from PBMCs cultured with SARS-CoV-2 spike peptides, taken before COVID-19 vaccination. The rearrangement uses TRBV6-1 and TRBJ2-7; 7 bases are shared with TRBD1. The DNA for the CDR3 is TGTGCCAGCAGTGAATTGGGGCAGGGGGATCACGAGCAGTACTTC. This gives the protein CASSELGQGDHEQYF.